These T cell receptor beta chains were read from a single sample in a study of Ad26.COV2.S vaccination and SARS-CoV-2 variants. Profiling relied on immunoSEQ multiplex PCR, and the TCRdb table lists in-frame clones only, not all of them. The sample holds about 320,000 clones, about 86% seen once. The input for sequencing was peripheral blood, taken in a trial of Ad26.COV2.S vaccine versus placebo. Receptor source: a person between 18 and 59 years old who received the Ad26.COV2.S COVID-19 vaccine or a placebo. Both conserved end residues are part of each CDR3. Each record gives: V gene, J gene, clone size, D gene, CDR3 protein, CDR3 DNA. The D gene is left open where the match is weak. Clone size is given for some rows only: seen once, a few or many times, or a class if the clone is expanded.

>TRBV28|TRBJ1-6|NA|NA
CASTEGSSYNSPLHF
TGTGCCAGCACCGAGGGGTCCTCCTATAATTCACCCCTCCACTTT
>TRBV18|TRBJ2-1|NA|NA
CASSPLLGGDHNEQFF
TGTGCCAGCTCACCTCTCCTGGGCGGGGACCACAATGAGCAGTTCTTC
>TRBV9|TRBJ2-2|NA|NA
CASSVREAGELFF
TGTGCCAGCAGCGTCAGGGAGGCCGGGGAGCTGTTTTTT
>TRBV11-2|TRBJ2-3|NA|TRBD2
CASSLRDGLAGTDTQYF
TGTGCCAGCAGCTTAAGGGACGGACTAGCGGGAACAGATACGCAGTATTTT
>TRBV7-9|TRBJ2-5|NA|TRBD1
CASSLGQVDRGETQYF
TGTGCCAGCAGCTTAGGTCAGGTGGACAGGGGTGAGACCCAGTACTTC
>TRBV15|TRBJ2-3|NA|NA
CATSRRRGNTDTQYF
TGTGCCACCAGCAGGCGGAGGGGAAACACAGATACGCAGTATTTT
>TRBV3-1/TRBV3-2|TRBJ1-1|NA|NA
CASSQPGGGTEAFF
TGTGCCAGCAGCCAACCGGGGGGAGGCACTGAAGCTTTCTTT
>TRBV5-1|TRBJ2-5|NA|NA
CASSRDVQETQYF
TGCGCCAGCAGCCGGGACGTCCAAGAGACCCAGTACTTC
>TRBV18|TRBJ2-7|once|NA
CASSPGSSYEQYF
TGTGCCAGCTCACCGGGCAGCTCCTACGAGCAGTACTTC
>TRBV5-4|TRBJ2-5|once|NA
CASSLGTAQETQYF
TGTGCCAGCAGCTTGGGCACGGCTCAAGAGACCCAGTACTTC
>TRBV5-4|TRBJ1-2|NA|NA
CASSPARNYGYTF
TGTGCCAGCAGCCCGGCCAGGAACTATGGCTACACCTTC
>TRBV12-3/TRBV12-4|TRBJ1-2|NA|NA
CASSFRGNGYTF
TGTGCCAGCAGTTTCAGAGGGAATGGCTACACCTTC
>TRBV10-2|TRBJ2-7|NA|NA
CASSELGGVTSYEQYF
TGCGCCAGCAGTGAGCTGGGCGGGGTTACCTCCTACGAGCAGTACTTC
>TRBV29-1|TRBJ1-1|NA|NA
CSVTHDLNTEAFF
TGCAGCGTTACTCATGACCTGAACACTGAAGCTTTCTTT
>TRBV6-5|TRBJ2-7|NA|NA
CASSLDRREQYF
TGTGCCAGCAGCCTCGACAGAAGAGAGCAGTACTTC
>TRBV3-1/TRBV3-2|TRBJ2-3|NA|NA
CASSRRPDTQYF
TGTGCCAGCAGCCGCCGGCCAGATACGCAGTATTTT
>TRBV10-3|TRBJ1-2|NA|NA
CAITARADTNGYTF
TGTGCCATCACAGCCCGAGCCGACACCAATGGCTACACCTTC
>TRBV5-4|TRBJ1-4|NA|TRBD1
CASSDRVRGSEKLFF
TGTGCCAGCAGCGATAGGGTCAGGGGGAGCGAAAAACTGTTTTTT
>TRBV11-2|TRBJ1-5|once|TRBD1
CASSRTGRDQPQHF
TGTGCCAGCAGCCGGACAGGGAGGGATCAGCCCCAGCATTTT
>TRBV5-1|TRBJ2-5|NA|NA
CASSPGTARETQYF
TGCGCCAGCAGCCCCGGGACTGCCAGAGAGACCCAGTACTTC
>TRBV5-1|TRBJ1-2|NA|TRBD1
CASSLITGGYGYTF
TGCGCCAGCAGCTTGATAACAGGGGGCTATGGCTACACCTTC
>TRBV13|TRBJ2-5|NA|NA
CASSPVGVGTQYF
TGTGCCAGCAGCCCCGTTGGTGTAGGGACCCAGTACTTC
>TRBV2|TRBJ2-1|NA|NA
CASRPGVSYNEQFF
TGTGCCAGCAGGCCGGGGGTTTCCTACAATGAGCAGTTCTTC
>TRBV3-1/TRBV3-2|TRBJ2-3|NA|NA
CASSQGQFTDTQYF
TGTGCCAGCAGCCAAGGCCAGTTCACAGATACGCAGTATTTT
>TRBV5-4|TRBJ1-2|NA|TRBD1
CASSRTGGEGYTF
TGTGCCAGCAGTAGAACAGGGGGCGAGGGCTACACCTTC
>TRBV19|TRBJ2-2|NA|TRBD2
CASSTLFERGGPGELFF
TGTGCCAGTAGTACCCTCTTTGAGCGGGGGGGCCCCGGGGAGCTGTTTTTT
>TRBV19|TRBJ1-3|NA|NA
CASSTYRDPGSGNTIYF
TGTGCCAGTAGTACATACAGGGATCCTGGCTCTGGAAACACCATATATTTT
>TRBV10-3|TRBJ1-1|NA|NA
CAIRVAAGNTEAFF
TGTGCCATCAGGGTGGCGGCCGGGAACACTGAAGCTTTCTTT
>TRBV11-2|TRBJ2-7|NA|TRBD2
CASSFSNLGLAGAYEQYF
TGTGCCAGCAGCTTTTCCAACTTGGGACTAGCGGGGGCCTACGAGCAGTACTTC
>TRBV7-6|TRBJ2-3|NA|NA
CASSLEGAIRTDTQYF
TGTGCCAGCAGCTTAGAAGGCGCTATACGCACAGATACGCAGTATTTT
>TRBV7-9|TRBJ2-3|NA|TRBD2
CASSLGLRGAPTDTQYF
TGTGCCAGCAGCTTAGGTCTGCGGGGGGCCCCCACAGATACGCAGTATTTT
>TRBV5-1|TRBJ2-1|NA|NA
CASSLGTYNEQFF
TGCGCCAGCAGCTTGGGGACTTACAATGAGCAGTTCTTC
>TRBV30|TRBJ2-6|NA|TRBD2
CAWRAGLAGSGANVLTF
TGTGCCTGGAGGGCGGGACTAGCGGGCTCTGGGGCCAACGTCCTGACTTTC
>TRBV30|TRBJ1-3|NA|NA
CAWSGGQTGNTIYF
TGTGCCTGGAGTGGAGGGCAGACCGGAAACACCATATATTTT
>TRBV9|TRBJ2-5|NA|NA
CASSVGMQETQYF
TGTGCCAGCAGCGTAGGTATGCAAGAGACCCAGTACTTC
>TRBV11-2|TRBJ2-7|NA|NA
CASSLGAVFYEQYF
TGTGCCAGCAGCTTAGGTGCAGTTTTTTACGAGCAGTACTTC
>TRBV7-9|TRBJ2-7|few|NA
CASSSLDLSYEQYF
TGTGCCAGCAGCTCACTAGATTTAAGCTACGAGCAGTACTTC
>TRBV18|TRBJ1-5|NA|NA
CASSPQPDQPQHF
TGTGCCAGCTCACCACAACCCGATCAGCCCCAGCATTTT
>TRBV7-9|TRBJ1-5|NA|NA
CASSSGRNQPQHF
TGTGCCAGCAGCTCAGGGCGGAATCAGCCCCAGCATTTT
>TRBV10-1|TRBJ2-7|NA|NA
CASSGTGVYEQYF
TGCGCCAGCAGTGGAACTGGCGTCTACGAGCAGTACTTC
>TRBV4-1|TRBJ1-2|few|TRBD1
CASSQGFLTGRNGYTF
TGCGCCAGCAGCCAAGGATTCTTGACAGGGAGGAATGGCTACACCTTC
>TRBV19|TRBJ1-6|NA|TRBD1
CASQPGQGTSPLHF
TGTGCCAGTCAGCCGGGACAGGGAACTTCACCCCTCCACTTT
>TRBV30|TRBJ2-2|NA|NA
CAWSVIGGFTGELFF
TGTGCCTGGAGTGTAATAGGGGGTTTCACCGGGGAGCTGTTTTTT
>TRBV15|TRBJ2-1|once|TRBD2
CATSRDGLREANEQFF
TGTGCCACCAGCAGAGATGGACTCCGGGAGGCCAATGAGCAGTTCTTC
>TRBV5-4|TRBJ1-3|NA|TRBD1
CASSLRGGSGNTIYF
TGTGCCAGCAGCCTCAGGGGGGGCTCTGGAAACACCATATATTTT
>TRBV19|TRBJ2-7|NA|NA
CASSIAAVSYEQYF
TGTGCCAGTAGTATAGCGGCAGTCTCCTACGAGCAGTACTTC
>TRBV30|TRBJ1-3|NA|TRBD1
CAWRGAGGGHSGNTIYF
TGTGCCTGGAGAGGGGCAGGGGGAGGTCACTCTGGAAACACCATATATTTT
>TRBV6-5|TRBJ2-3|NA|NA
CASSYRGDTQYF
TGTGCCAGCAGTTACCGAGGCGATACGCAGTATTTT
>TRBV6-5|TRBJ1-3|once|NA
CASRAGVWEAIYF
TGTGCCAGCCGGGCCGGGGTGTGGGAGGCCATATATTTT
>TRBV7-7|TRBJ2-5|NA|TRBD1
CASSYGQGLQFQETQYF
TGTGCCAGCAGCTATGGACAGGGACTCCAATTTCAAGAGACCCAGTACTTC
>TRBV11-2|TRBJ2-7|NA|TRBD1
CASSVSGTVLYEQYF
TGTGCCAGCAGCGTCTCCGGGACAGTACTCTACGAGCAGTACTTC
>TRBV5-1|TRBJ1-6|NA|TRBD1
CASSSGTATSIWNSPLHF
TGCGCCAGCAGCTCCGGGACAGCCACCTCTATTTGGAATTCACCCCTCCACTTT
>TRBV30|TRBJ2-7|once|TRBD1
CAGGQGSYEQYF
TGTGCCGGGGGACAGGGGTCCTACGAGCAGTACTTC
>TRBV7-9|TRBJ2-7|few|NA
CASSKGYEQYF
TGTGCCAGCAGCAAAGGCTACGAGCAGTACTTC